This T cell receptor (beta chain) was recovered during a study of T cell responses to AZD1222 COVID-19 vaccine. Study-level information: Analyses pooled second doses at about 4 or about 12 weeks. Overall study findings and caveats: Spike-specific TCR breadth and depth were elevated following two AZD1222 doses. It should be noted that donors were predominantly white British and more often female, and clonal diversity was possibly underestimated. It was only a handful of AZD1222 recipients who were seropositive at baseline.

Trimming took off 3 bases at V and 5 bases at J, with 13 bases between the two ends. Germline V lookup: CDR1 MNHNS, CDR2 SASEGT. The CDR3 length is 14 residues. Produced via immunoSEQ multiplex PCR; TCRdb's table is partial and in-frame only. There are 180,000 or so clones in the sample; roughly 92% occur only once, and 0.64% lies in the top ten. Turning to this clone: Its antigen is unidentified.

Sequenced material: peripheral blood, taken on day 0 of AZD1222 vaccination. The chain employs TRBV6-1 and TRBJ1-1; a weak D match, TRBD1 (6 bases). The source is an adult in good health. In DNA form, the CDR3 reads TGTGCCAGCAGTGAGTTTGGGGGCGGGACTGAAGCTTTCTTT. Residues: CASSEFGGGTEAFF.